The clone carrying this T cell receptor (beta chain) was counted only a few times. Its antigen is still unknown. The authors built TCR beta libraries using iRepertoire HTBI primers and Arm-PCR of CDR3 regions. TCRdb re-called the multiplex PCR reads through MiXCR, storing one row per CDR3 protein. The repertoire holds 600,000 to 850,000 distinct CDR3 sequences, with roughly 30% as singletons. V shed 3 bases, J shed 3 bases, and the junction held 7 bases outside the gene matches. CDR3 length: 16 amino acids. Germline loops: CDR1 SGHTA, CDR2 FQGNSA. The sample is drawn from a study of regulatory T cells in long-lasting Graves disease. Study as a whole: Over-5-year antithyroid drug use with positive TSH receptor antibodies defined persistent Graves' disease in the study.

Broader study findings: Persistent disease preferred TRBV28, TRBJ1-2 and TRBJ2-5.

Time point: persistent/refractory GD, antithyroid drugs over 5 years with positive TRAb. Construction of the TCR library relied on RNA isolated from PBMCs. The receptor was isolated from a female donor with Graves disease. The input for sequencing was peripheral blood mononuclear cells (PBMCs), taken when the disease was refractory, from a patient treated with antithyroid drugs. The gene calls are TRBV7-2 and TRBJ1-3; 8 nucleotides line up with TRBD1. CDR3 DNA: TGTGCCAGCAGCTTTGAGACAGGGGTGGATGGAAACACCATATATTTT. It translates to CASSFETGVDGNTIYF.